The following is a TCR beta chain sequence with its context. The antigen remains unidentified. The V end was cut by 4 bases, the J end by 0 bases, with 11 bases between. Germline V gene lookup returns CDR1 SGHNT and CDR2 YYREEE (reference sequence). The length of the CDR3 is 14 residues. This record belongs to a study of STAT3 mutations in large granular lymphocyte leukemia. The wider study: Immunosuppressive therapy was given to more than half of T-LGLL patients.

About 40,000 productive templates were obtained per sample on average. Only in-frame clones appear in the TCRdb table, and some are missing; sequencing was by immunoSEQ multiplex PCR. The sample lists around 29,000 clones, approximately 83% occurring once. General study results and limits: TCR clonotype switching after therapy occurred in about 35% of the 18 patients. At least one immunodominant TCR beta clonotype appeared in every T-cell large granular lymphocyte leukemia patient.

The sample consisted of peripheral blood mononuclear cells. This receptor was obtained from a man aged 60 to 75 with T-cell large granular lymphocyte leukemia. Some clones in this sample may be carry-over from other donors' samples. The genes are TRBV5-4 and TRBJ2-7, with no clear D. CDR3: CASSPGSSSYEQYF. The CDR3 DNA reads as TGTGCCAGCAGCCCCGGGTCCAGCTCCTACGAGCAGTACTTC.